The clone carrying this TCR beta chain was counted once. Sequenced by immunoSEQ multiplex PCR; TCRdb stores in-frame clones only, minus some. The data contain 250,000 to 400,000 clones, 70% to 90% of them singletons. The entry originates in a study of cytomegalovirus exposure and HLA in healthy donors. The CDR3 sequence is 21 residues long. With 6 bases clipped from V and 0 bases from J, the junction kept 15 bases outside the gene matches. Looked up from germline, CDR1 is SGHVS and CDR2 is FQNEAQ. Donors came from a validation cohort of some 130 subjects, distinct from the first 666-subject cohort. The V gene is TRBV7-8, the J gene TRBJ2-1; 15 nucleotides align to TRBD2. This receptor was identified in a man aged 30 to 39 in good health and CMV-seronegative. Sequencing was done on a sample of PBMCs. The CDR3 here is CASSPKLLGLAGGSSYNEQFF. As DNA, the CDR3 is TGTGCCAGCAGTCCAAAACTCCTTGGACTAGCGGGGGGGAGCTCCTACAATGAGCAGTTCTTC. Looking up the rest from reference TRBV7-8 and TRBJ2-1 gives the full variable domain: GAGVSQSPRYKVAKRGQDVALRCDPISGHVSLFWYQQALGQGPEFLTYFQNEAQLDKSGLPSDRFFAERPEGSVSTLKIQRTQQEDSAVYLCASSPKLLGLAGGSSYNEQFFGPGTRLTVL.